This entry features one T cell receptor (beta chain) sequence. This table comes from immunoSEQ multiplex PCR, and its TCRdb copy is limited to in-frame clones, with some not included. The sample consists of 95,000 to 150,000 clones, roughly 93% of them appearing once. This record comes from a study of T cell responses to AZD1222 COVID-19 vaccine. For the study at large: Researchers grouped second doses given at about 4 or about 12 weeks into one pool.

This clonotype was obtained from an adult in good health. The source material was peripheral blood, sampled on day 0 of AZD1222 vaccination.

The CDR3 spells CASSPEPGWAQPQHF. DNA for the CDR3: TGTGCCAGCAGTCCTGAGCCGGGGTGGGCTCAGCCCCAGCATTTT. The rearrangement uses TRBV27 and TRBJ1-5; D uncertain. CDR3 length: 15 residues. In germline, CDR1 is MNHEY, CDR2 SMNVEV (reference sequence). V was clipped by 5 bases and J by 6 bases, with 17 bases between them.